A single count supports the clone carrying this T cell receptor beta chain. Primers: 60 Vbeta forward and 13 Jbeta reverse. The data were produced by immunoSEQ multiplex PCR, yet TCRdb's version contains in-frame clones alone and is incomplete. The table lists 150,000 to 200,000 clones, less than 90% of them singletons. This sample is drawn from a study of cytomegalovirus exposure and HLA in healthy donors. CDR1 SNHLY and CDR2 FYNNEI come from the germline V gene. The length of the CDR3 is 19 residues. Trimming took 6 bases from V and 0 from J; bases not matched to a gene: 17. The source is a man in his forties or fifties in good health and CMV-seropositive. The sample comprised PBMCs. This sequence joins TRBV2 and TRBJ1-1; 9 bases fit TRBD1. The chain's CDR3 is CASRRTSRDRAGVNTEAFF. CDR3 bases: TGTGCCAGCAGAAGAACCTCAAGGGACAGGGCGGGCGTGAACACTGAAGCTTTCTTT.